The 7 T cell receptor beta chains given below trace back to one sample, sequenced in a study of cytomegalovirus exposure and HLA in healthy donors. Primers included in the PCR were 60 Vbeta and 13 Jbeta primers. Measured with immunoSEQ multiplex PCR; TCRdb has only the in-frame clones, and not every one. The sample lists 90,000 to 150,000 clones; about 72% were seen once. Sequenced: PBMCs. The receptors shown here come from a man in his fifties or sixties in good health and CMV-seropositive.

A single count supports this clone. The V and J genes are TRBV7-9 and TRBJ1-1; 7 bases are shared with TRBD1. V was pared by 5 bases and J by 0 bases, with 6 bases of the junction left unmatched. CDR1 and CDR2 (germline): SEHNR, FQNEAQ (reference sequence). The CDR3 length is 15 residues. This CDR3 is CASSAAQGLNTEAFF. CDR3 coding DNA: TGTGCCAGCAGCGCGGCACAGGGGTTGAACACTGAAGCTTTCTTT.

The genes are TRBV5-1 and TRBJ2-7, with 8 bases lining up with TRBD2. CDR1 is SGHRS and CDR2 is YFSETQ in the germline V gene. J was trimmed by 2 bases and V by 0 bases; bases with no gene match: 7. There are 16 residues in the CDR3. The CDR3 bases are TGCGCCAGCAGCTTGGCCGCGGGACTAGTAACCTACGAGCAGTACTTC. Residues: CASSLAAGLVTYEQYF.

The rearrangement uses TRBV23-1 and TRBJ2-1; perhaps TRBD1 as D (5 bases). TRBV23-1 falls under the ORF class, with uncertain function. The V end lost 5 bases, the J end lost 1 base, and 9 bases lay between the germline ends. This CDR3 region has 14 residues. CDR3 DNA sequence: TGCGCCAGCAGTTCAGCAGGGTCCTACAATGAGCAGTTCTTC. It yields the protein CASSSAGSYNEQFF.

The chain couples TRBV6-6 to TRBJ1-1, with 9 bases matching TRBD1. Germline V gene lookup returns CDR1 MNHNY and CDR2 SVGAGI (reference sequence). J lost 1 base, V lost 4 bases, and 4 bases had no gene match. This CDR3 region has 15 residues. As DNA, the CDR3 is TGTGCCAGCAGTTTTCCGGGACAGGGGAACACTGAAGCTTTCTTT. Protein product: CASSFPGQGNTEAFF.

The chain joins TRBV11-3 to TRBJ2-5; a weak D match, TRBD2 (6 bases). Germline CDR1 and CDR2: SGHNT and YENEEA. V lost 0 bases and J lost 0, with 17 bases in between. CDR3 length: 18 residues. Here the CDR3 reads CASSLDRWDSPDQETQYF. DNA for the CDR3: TGTGCCAGCAGCTTAGACCGTTGGGACTCTCCGGACCAAGAGACCCAGTACTTC. The full variable domain, its missing parts supplied by reference TRBV11-3 and TRBJ2-5, is EAGVVQSPRYKIIEKKQPVAFWCNPISGHNTLYWYLQNLGQGPELLIRYENEEAVDDSQLPKDRFSAERLKGVDSTLKIQPAELGDSAVYLCASSLDRWDSPDQETQYFGPGTRLLVL.

This rearrangement joins TRBV2 to TRBJ2-2, with no clear D. CDR1 and CDR2 from the germline V gene are SNHLY and FYNNEI. Trimming removed 6 bases from V and 2 bases from J, with 31 bases in between. The CDR3 contains 21 residues. Here the CDR3 reads CASREFVNWSAQKINTGELFF. CDR3 coding DNA: TGTGCCAGCAGGGAATTCGTGAACTGGAGCGCCCAGAAAATAAACACCGGGGAGCTGTTTTTT. Complete variable domain (other parts from reference TRBV2 and TRBJ2-2): EPEVTQTPSHQVTQMGQEVILRCVPISNHLYFYWYRQILGQKVEFLVSFYNNEISEKSEIFDDQFSVERPDGSNFTLKIRSTKLEDSAMYFCASREFVNWSAQKINTGELFFGEGSRLTVL.

The genes are TRBV5-6 and TRBJ2-5, with 11 bases identical to TRBD1. Germline trimming cut 0 bases from V and 4 bases from J; bases unmatched to any gene: 2. The CDR3 length is 15 residues. Per the germline V gene, CDR1 is SGHDT and CDR2 is YYEEEE. CDR3 DNA: TGTGCCAGCAGCTTGGGGACAGGGGGCCCAGAGACCCAGTACTTC. It encodes CASSLGTGGPETQYF.